This T cell receptor (beta chain) appears in the sequencing data of a study of T-cell memory formation after mild COVID-19. Study summary: TCR clusters were mostly donor specific. Whole-study results and caveats: The CD4+ clones that contracted clustered mainly within CM and EM, and the CD8+ clones concentrated in EMRA.

In the case of this clonotype: The antigen is undetermined.

It was 5'RACE with constant-segment primers that produced the TCR alpha and TCR beta cDNA libraries, which carried sample barcodes and UMIs. From the 5' RACE reads, TCRdb called clonotypes with MiXCR, one entry per CDR3 protein. The sample shows 250,000 to 300,000 distinct CDR3 sequences, around 15% of them seen only once. The CDR3 has 15 amino acids. J gave up 5 bases and V 6 bases, and 6 bases lay outside the gene matches. Germline V gene data show CDR1 as WSHSY and CDR2 as SAAADI. The chain uses TRBV10-2 and TRBJ2-1; 11 nucleotides agree with TRBD2. Sequencing was performed on PBMCs or a T cell subset sorted from them (not recorded which). The clonotype was recovered from a man aged 18 to 29 who had mild COVID-19 (a few samples of this study predate the infection). Cell type and time point are not known. CDR3 nucleotides: TGCGCCAGCAGCTCTAGCGGGGGGCAGCACAATGAGCAGTTCTTC. Its protein is CASSSSGGQHNEQFF.